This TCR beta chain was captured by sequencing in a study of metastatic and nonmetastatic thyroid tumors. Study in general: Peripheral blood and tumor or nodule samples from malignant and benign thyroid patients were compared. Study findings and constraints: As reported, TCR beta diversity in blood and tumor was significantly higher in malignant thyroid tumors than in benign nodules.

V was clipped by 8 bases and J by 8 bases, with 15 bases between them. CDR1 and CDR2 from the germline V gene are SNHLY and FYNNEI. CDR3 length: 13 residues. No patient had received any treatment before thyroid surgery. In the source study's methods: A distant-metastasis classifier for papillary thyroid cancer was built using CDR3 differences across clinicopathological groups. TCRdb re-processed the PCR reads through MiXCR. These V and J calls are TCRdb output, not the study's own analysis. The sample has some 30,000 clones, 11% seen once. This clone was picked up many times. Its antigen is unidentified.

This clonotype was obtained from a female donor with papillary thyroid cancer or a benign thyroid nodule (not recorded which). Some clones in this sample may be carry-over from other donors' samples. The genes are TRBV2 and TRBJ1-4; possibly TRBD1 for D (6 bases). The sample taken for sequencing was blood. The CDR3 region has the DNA TGTGCCAGCGGGGGCGGGGTAAGAGAAAAACTGTTTTTT. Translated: CASGGGVREKLFF. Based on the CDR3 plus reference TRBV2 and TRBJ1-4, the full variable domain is EPEVTQTPSHQVTQMGQEVILRCVPISNHLYFYWYRQILGQKVEFLVSFYNNEISEKSEIFDDQFSVERPDGSNFTLKIRSTKLEDSAMYFCASGGGVREKLFFGSGTQLSVL.